Listed here are 24 T cell receptor beta chains from one sample, sequenced in a study of cytomegalovirus exposure and HLA in healthy donors. The PCR employed 60 Vbeta primers together with 13 Jbeta primers. Clones were read by immunoSEQ multiplex PCR, and TCRdb kept only the in-frame ones, dropping some. The data contain 75,000 to 100,000 clones, 69% of them singletons. Sequencing was done on a sample of PBMCs. These receptors were obtained from a female donor in good health and CMV-seronegative.

The rearrangement links TRBV19 to TRBJ1-5, with D perhaps TRBD1 (6 bases). The CDR3 has 13 amino acids. Trimming pared 5 bases from V and 7 bases from J, leaving 12 bases between. CDR1 and CDR2 (germline): LNHDA, SQIVND (reference sequence). CDR3 in DNA: TGTGCCAGTAGTCCAACTAGGGGGCAGCCCCAGCATTTT. It translates to CASSPTRGQPQHF.

This clone turned up a few times. V usage is TRBV4-3 and J usage is TRBJ2-7; D remains unclear. This CDR3 contains 15 residues. CDR1 and CDR2 from the germline V gene are LGHNA and YSLEER. The germline V and J ends were trimmed by 1 base and 5 bases, with 15 bases remaining between them. The CDR3: CASSQGSSEVDEQYF. In DNA, the CDR3 is TGCGCCAGCAGCCAAGGTTCCTCAGAAGTCGACGAGCAGTACTTC.

The V and J genes are TRBV11-1 and TRBJ1-1; a weak D match, TRBD1 (5 bases). Germline values: CDR1 SGHAT, CDR2 FQDESV (reference sequence). The CDR3 has 13 amino acids. V lost 11 bases to trimming and J lost 0 bases, with 13 bases between them. The CDR3 loop is CADGAGLNTEAFF. The CDR3 region has the DNA TGTGCCGATGGGGCAGGGTTGAACACTGAAGCTTTCTTT.

The chain joins TRBV25-1 to TRBJ2-7; TRBD1 matches at 10 bases. Germline values: CDR1 MGHDK, CDR2 SYGVNS. The trim removed 4 bases at V and 1 base at J, leaving 7 bases unmatched. This CDR3 comprises 16 residues. CDR3 amino acids: CASSALTGGGSYEQYF. CDR3 DNA: TGTGCCAGCAGTGCCTTGACAGGGGGCGGATCCTACGAGCAGTACTTC.

The chain joins TRBV6-5 to TRBJ1-2, with unresolved D. The germline gives CDR1 MNHEY, CDR2 SVGAGI. V dropped 7 bases and J dropped 7 bases, with 16 bases sitting between them. The CDR3 is 13 residues long. CDR3 loop: CASIEMRVPGYTF. The CDR3 nucleotides read TGTGCCAGCATTGAAATGCGGGTCCCTGGCTACACCTTC.

In this sample, this clone turned up a few times. The chain has TRBV28 and TRBJ1-4; 9 positions agree with TRBD1. CDR1 is MDHEN, CDR2 SYDVKM, per germline. The V segment lost 4 bases and the J segment 7 bases; nucleotides outside the gene matches: 7. This CDR3 comprises 15 residues. This CDR3 reads CASSSGTGMSEKLFF. The DNA of the CDR3 is TGTGCCAGCAGTTCAGGGACAGGGATGAGTGAAAAACTGTTTTTT.

The CDR3 here is CASSLVVGGHTYEQYF. CDR3 nucleotides: TGTGCCAGCAGTTTAGTTGTAGGGGGACATACCTACGAGCAGTACTTC. The genes are TRBV28 and TRBJ2-7, with D perhaps TRBD1 (6 bases). The V and J ends lost 2 bases and 2 bases respectively, with 16 bases between them. In germline, CDR1 is MDHEN, CDR2 SYDVKM. The CDR3 extends over 16 amino acids.

V gene TRBV7-9 combines with J gene TRBJ1-3; 7 bases match TRBD1. Germline trimming cut 6 bases from V and 4 bases from J; bases unmatched to any gene: 6. Germline values: CDR1 SEHNR, CDR2 FQNEAQ (reference sequence). This CDR3 has 14 amino acids. The chain's CDR3 is CASSPDRAGNTIYF. CDR3 sequence (DNA): TGTGCCAGCAGTCCAGACAGGGCCGGAAACACCATATATTTT.

The chain recombines TRBV10-3 with TRBJ1-1; perhaps TRBD1 as D (6 bases). Trimming left V 2 bases short and J 3 bases short, with 13 bases between. This CDR3 is 15 amino acids long. Per germline, CDR1 ENHRY and CDR2 SYGVKD. CDR3 coding DNA: TGTGCCATCAGTGAGCGACTGGGGGGGCACACTGAAGCTTTCTTT. Its protein product is CAISERLGGHTEAFF.

This chain uses TRBV27 with TRBJ2-5; D remains ambiguous. Germline CDR1 and CDR2: MNHEY and SMNVEV (reference sequence). CDR3 length: 13 amino acids. Trimming removed 4 bases from V and 2 bases from J, with 8 bases in between. CDR3 in amino acids: CASSYSSQETQYF. The CDR3 nucleotides read TGTGCCAGCAGTTACAGTTCACAAGAGACCCAGTACTTC.

J is TRBJ1-6 and V is TRBV5-6, with unresolved D. Deletions cut 0 bases from V and 7 bases from J, with 8 bases between. The CDR3 extends over 14 amino acids. CDR1 is SGHDT and CDR2 is YYEEEE in the germline V gene. This chain's CDR3 is CASSLAYPNSPLHF. The CDR3 DNA follows: TGTGCCAGCAGCTTGGCGTATCCCAATTCACCCCTCCACTTT.

The chain is built from TRBV28 and TRBJ2-4; D perhaps matches TRBD2 (6 bases). The V gene's germline CDR1 is MDHEN and CDR2 SYDVKM. CDR3 length: 12 residues. V lost 6 bases, J lost 3 bases, and 6 bases lay in between. The CDR3 bases are TGTGCCAGCAGGGGGGGCAAAAACATTCAGTACTTC. This encodes CASRGGKNIQYF.

The chain has TRBV19 and TRBJ2-2; weak D call: TRBD1 (5 bases). V was clipped by 6 bases and J by 1 base, with 9 bases between them. The CDR3 runs 14 residues. CDR1 and CDR2 (germline): LNHDA, SQIVND (reference sequence). The CDR3 coding sequence is TGTGCCAGTAGGCAGGGTTTGAACACCGGGGAGCTGTTTTTT. Translating it yields CASRQGLNTGELFF.

The chain joins TRBV15 to TRBJ2-3; possibly TRBD2 for D (5 bases). CDR3 length: 16 residues. Trimming stripped 2 bases from V and 8 bases from J, with 20 bases between. From germline, CDR1 is LNHNV and CDR2 YYDKDF (reference sequence). The CDR3 loop is CATSRTLPAAGGTQYF. CDR3 nucleotide sequence: TGTGCCACCAGCAGAACCCTACCAGCGGCGGGCGGTACGCAGTATTTT. The full variable domain, completed using reference TRBV15 and TRBJ2-3, is DAMVIQNPRYQVTQFGKPVTLSCSQTLNHNVMYWYQQKSSQAPKLLFHYYDKDFNNEADTPDNFQSRRPNTSFCFLDIRSPGLGDTAMYLCATSRTLPAAGGTQYFGPGTRLTVL.

The genes are TRBV9 and TRBJ1-6; 9 positions agree with TRBD1. CDR3 length: 15 amino acids. The J segment lost 11 bases and the V segment lost 0 bases, leaving 6 bases of the junction unmatched. Germline V gene data show CDR1 as SGDLS and CDR2 as YYNGEE. The CDR3 here is CASSVDLRQGAPLHF. The CDR3 coding sequence is TGTGCCAGCAGCGTAGACTTGAGACAGGGGGCACCCCTCCACTTT. Full variable domain (remainder filled in from reference TRBV9 and TRBJ1-6): DSGVTQTPKHLITATGQRVTLRCSPRSGDLSVYWYQQSLDQGLQFLIQYYNGEERAKGNILERFSAQQFPDLHSELNLSSLELGDSALYFCASSVDLRQGAPLHFGNGTRLTVT.

The chain couples TRBV9 to TRBJ1-4, with D perhaps TRBD1 (5 bases). The CDR3 loop spans 14 amino acids. The germline CDR1 and CDR2 sequences are SGDLS and YYNGEE. V lost 0 bases and J 6 bases, leaving 9 bases between the germline ends. CDR3 region: CASSVATGDEKLFF. CDR3 DNA: TGTGCCAGCAGCGTAGCAACAGGAGATGAAAAACTGTTTTTT.

Only a few counts were recorded for this clone. The gene calls are TRBV6-5 and TRBJ2-5, with 9 bases aligning to TRBD1. Per the germline V gene, CDR1 is MNHEY and CDR2 is SVGAGI. V was clipped by 6 bases and J by 3 bases; unmatched bases: 8. The CDR3 is 15 amino acids. The CDR3 DNA reads as TGTGCCAGCAGCCTTGCCGGGACAGGGAAAGAGACCCAGTACTTC. Translated, it gives CASSLAGTGKETQYF.

CDR3 protein: CASSLGGGGETQYF. As DNA, the CDR3 is TGTGCCAGCAGCTTAGGCGGCGGGGGCGAGACCCAGTACTTC. The V call is TRBV11-2, the J call TRBJ2-5; a possible D gene is TRBD2 (7 bases). The CDR3 is 14 amino acids. Germline CDR1 is SGHAT and CDR2 is FQNNGV. Between the trimmed V and J ends, which lost 1 base and 5 bases, there was a span of 11 bases.

This rearrangement joins TRBV18 to TRBJ2-7; no reliable D call. V lost 2 bases to trimming and J lost 6 bases, with 5 bases between them. Germline assignment: CDR1 KGHSH and CDR2 LQKENI. This CDR3 is 11 amino acids long. The CDR3 bases are TGTGCCAGCTCACCAGAGCGCGAGCAGTACTTC. Its translation is CASSPEREQYF.

The chain carries TRBV30 and TRBJ2-3, with 9 bases that match TRBD1. Germline trimming cut 0 bases from V and 5 bases from J; bases unmatched to any gene: 9. Germline V gene sequence: CDR1 GTSNPN, CDR2 SVGIG (reference sequence). This CDR3 has 16 residues. CDR3 bases: TGTGCCTGGAGTGTTGATACAGGGGGCTCGGTAGATACGCAGTATTTT. It encodes CAWSVDTGGSVDTQYF. Filled out from reference TRBV30 and TRBJ2-3, the complete variable domain reads SQTIHQWPATLVQPVGSPLSLECTVEGTSNPNLYWYRQAAGRGLQLLFYSVGIGQISSEVPQNLSASRPQDRQFILSSKKLLLSDSGFYLCAWSVDTGGSVDTQYFGPGTRLTVL.

The chain employs TRBV7-3 and TRBJ2-5, with D unclear. The CDR3 is 11 residues long. Trimming took off 3 bases at V and 5 bases at J, with 4 bases between the two ends. CDR1 is SGHTA, CDR2 FQGTGA, per germline. This CDR3 reads CASSFRETQYF. The DNA for the CDR3 is TGTGCCAGCAGCTTCAGGGAGACCCAGTACTTC. The whole variable domain, remainder taken from reference TRBV7-3 and TRBJ2-5, is GAGVSQTPSNKVTEKGKYVELRCDPISGHTALYWYRQSLGQGPEFLIYFQGTGAADDSGLPNDRFFAVRPEGSVSTLKIQRTERGDSAVYLCASSFRETQYFGPGTRLLVL.

The chain employs TRBV19 and TRBJ1-2; D perhaps matches TRBD1 (5 bases). From germline, CDR1 is LNHDA and CDR2 SQIVND (reference sequence). V was trimmed by 1 base and J by 3 bases, leaving 15 bases between them. The CDR3 totals 16 residues. CDR3 amino acids: CASSIGGQTDYYGYTF. The CDR3 nucleotides are TGTGCCAGTAGTATAGGTGGCCAGACAGACTACTATGGCTACACCTTC.

The rearrangement links TRBV5-1 to TRBJ2-1; 16 bases match TRBD2. The germline gives CDR1 SGHRS, CDR2 YFSETQ. V shed 3 bases, J shed 8 bases, and the junction held 8 bases outside the gene matches. The CDR3 runs 17 residues. CDR3 coding DNA: TGCGCCAGCAGCTGGGGACTAGCGGGGGGGCCCTCGGATGAGCAGTTCTTC. Amino acids: CASSWGLAGGPSDEQFF.

The gene calls are TRBV5-6 and TRBJ1-6; D is unclear. The germline gives CDR1 SGHDT, CDR2 YYEEEE. Trimming pared 4 bases from V and 14 bases from J, leaving 16 bases between. The CDR3 spans 13 residues. The CDR3 DNA sequence: TGTGCCAGCAGCCCTCAGGTCGGGAGCACCCTCCACTTT. Amino acid sequence: CASSPQVGSTLHF.